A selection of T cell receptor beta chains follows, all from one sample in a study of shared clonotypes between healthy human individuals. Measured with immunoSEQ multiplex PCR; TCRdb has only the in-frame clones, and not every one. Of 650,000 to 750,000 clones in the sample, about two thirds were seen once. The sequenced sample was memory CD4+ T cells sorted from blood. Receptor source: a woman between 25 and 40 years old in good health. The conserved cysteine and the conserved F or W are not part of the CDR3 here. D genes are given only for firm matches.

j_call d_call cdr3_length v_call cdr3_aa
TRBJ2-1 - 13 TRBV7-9 ASSLQGGTYNEQF
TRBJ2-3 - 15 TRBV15 ATSREVRYSSTDTQY
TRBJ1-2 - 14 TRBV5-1 ASSLVQSDFNYGYT
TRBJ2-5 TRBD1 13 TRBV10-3 AISESGDRQETQY
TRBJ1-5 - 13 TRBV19 ASSPLAGSNQPQH
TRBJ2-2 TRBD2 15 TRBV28 ASSLEREASNTGELF
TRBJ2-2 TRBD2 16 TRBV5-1 ASSLAPGLADPTGELF
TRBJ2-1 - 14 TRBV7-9 ASSPLGGGSYNEQF
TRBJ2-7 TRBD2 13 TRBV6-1 ASSAIAGSSYEQY
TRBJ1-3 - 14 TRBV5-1 ASSIWGGSSGNTIY
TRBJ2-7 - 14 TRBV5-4 ASSVRAQGSTYEQY
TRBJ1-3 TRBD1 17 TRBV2 ASSRGQGAPSFSGNTIY
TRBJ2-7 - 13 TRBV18 ASSPSNSRTYEQY
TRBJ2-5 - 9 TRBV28 ASPWSAEDD
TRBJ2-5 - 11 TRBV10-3 AIRAGSEETQY
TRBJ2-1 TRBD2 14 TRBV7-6 ASSLEGGRTYNEQF
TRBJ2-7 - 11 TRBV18 ASSPNREEEQY
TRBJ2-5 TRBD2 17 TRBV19 ASIHSPPTSGRAGETQY
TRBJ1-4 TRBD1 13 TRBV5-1 ASSVLTGNNEKLF
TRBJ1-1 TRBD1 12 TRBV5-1 ASSLGNRGLSAF
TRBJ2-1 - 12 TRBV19 ASSTGVSYNEQF
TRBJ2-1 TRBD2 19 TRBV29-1 SVVGTSGRDRGISSYNEQF
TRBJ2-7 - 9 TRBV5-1 ASSLSGEQY
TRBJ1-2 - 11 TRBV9 ASSVVVSGGYT
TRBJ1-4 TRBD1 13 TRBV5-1 ASSYQGATNEKLF
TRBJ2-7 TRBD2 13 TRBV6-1 ASSAVGLAEYEQY
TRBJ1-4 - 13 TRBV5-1 ASSLPGETNEKLF
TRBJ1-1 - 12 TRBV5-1 ASSFNRENTEAF
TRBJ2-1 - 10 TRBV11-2 ASSRYVNEQF
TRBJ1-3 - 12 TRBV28 ASSLLSSGNTIY
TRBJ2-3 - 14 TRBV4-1 ASSQGTGWGTDTQY
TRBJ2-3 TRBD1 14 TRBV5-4 ASSLGAGGLADTQY
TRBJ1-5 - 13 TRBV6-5 ASSPGWGGNQPQH
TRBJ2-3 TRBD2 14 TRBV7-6 ASSPRTSGSSDTQY
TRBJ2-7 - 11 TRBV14 ASRRAGSDEQY
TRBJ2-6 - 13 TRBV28 ASSIGTSGANVLT
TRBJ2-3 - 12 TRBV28 ASSLLRGEDTQY
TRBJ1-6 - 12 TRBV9 ASSVGLQGSPLH
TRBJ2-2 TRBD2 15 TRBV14 ASSQSLAGTYTGELF
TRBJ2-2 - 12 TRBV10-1 ASSAFGNTGELF
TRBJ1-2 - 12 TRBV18 ASSPSGTNYGYT
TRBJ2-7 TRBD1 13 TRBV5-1 ASSLGGTGDYEQY
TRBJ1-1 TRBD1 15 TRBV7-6 ASKKVGTGNQNTEAF
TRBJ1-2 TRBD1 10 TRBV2 ASSTGGYGYT
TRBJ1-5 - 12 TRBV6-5 ASSYSGSNQPQH